One and the same sample provided the 30 T cell receptor beta chains below, sequenced in a study of blood T cell repertoires in COVID-19. Measured with immunoSEQ multiplex PCR; TCRdb has only the in-frame clones, and not every one. Of approximately 530,000 clones in the sample, about 89% were seen once. The sample comprised peripheral blood. These receptors were obtained from a woman between 50 and 59 years old with COVID-19, enrolled during active disease.

The chain recombines TRBV6-5 with TRBJ1-1; tentative D call: TRBD1 (5 bases). The germline V gene encodes CDR1 MNHEY and CDR2 SVGAGI. This CDR3 is 14 amino acids long. The germline V and J ends were trimmed by 6 bases and 5 bases, with 16 bases remaining between them. The DNA for the CDR3 is TGTGCCAGCAGCCCCGCTGGGGGGGATACTGAAGCTTTCTTT. As protein: CASSPAGGDTEAFF.

The V gene is TRBV9, the J gene TRBJ1-1; no clear D gene. This CDR3 contains 14 residues. The germline gives CDR1 SGDLS, CDR2 YYNGEE. Trimming took 1 base from V and 9 from J, leaving 16 bases between them. DNA of the CDR3: TGTGCCAGCAGCGTATCTGATTCGAGGCAGCAAGCTTTCTTT. It codes for CASSVSDSRQQAFF.

The rearrangement joins TRBV19 to TRBJ1-2; possible D gene TRBD1, 6 bases. CDR1 and CDR2 from the germline V gene are LNHDA and SQIVND (reference sequence). The CDR3 is made up of 14 amino acids. Trimming took 5 bases from V and 7 from J, leaving 17 bases between them. For the CDR3, the DNA is TGTGCCAGTAGTGCCCACCAGGGGCTGACTGGCTACACCTTC. Translated, it gives CASSAHQGLTGYTF.

This chain links TRBV11-2 with TRBJ2-7; TRBD1 might be the D (6 bases). V was shortened by 3 bases and J by 5 bases, with 17 bases between the two germline ends. Germline CDR1 SGHAT, CDR2 FQNNGV. CDR3 length: 15 residues. The CDR3 DNA sequence: TGTGCCAGCAGCTTCCCCCAAGGGACAAACCACGAGCAGTACTTC. Its translation: CASSFPQGTNHEQYF.

The CDR3 sequence: CASSPQTDTEAFF. The CDR3, as DNA: TGCGCCAGCAGCCCCCAGACAGACACTGAAGCTTTCTTT. This chain links TRBV5-1 with TRBJ1-1; a possible D gene is TRBD1 (5 bases). Between the trimmed V and J ends, which lost 4 bases and 3 bases, there was a span of 10 bases. Germline V gene data show CDR1 as SGHRS and CDR2 as YFSETQ. The CDR3 extends over 13 amino acids.

This rearrangement joins TRBV5-8 to TRBJ2-6; D gene ambiguous. The CDR3 has 16 amino acids. CDR1 is SGHTS and CDR2 is YDEGEE in the germline V gene. The V and J ends lost 5 bases and 0 bases respectively, with 12 bases between them. CDR3 in amino acids: CASSYIGVSGANVLTF. The CDR3 DNA follows: TGTGCCAGCAGTTACATCGGAGTCTCTGGGGCCAACGTCCTGACTTTC.

This CDR3 reads CASSHILDRADGYTF. The CDR3 DNA follows: TGTGCCAGCAGCCATATCCTCGACAGGGCGGATGGCTACACCTTC. The chain links TRBV3-1 (or the pseudogene TRBV3-2) to TRBJ1-2; 7 nucleotides line up with TRBD1. The V segment lost 3 bases and the J segment 6 bases; nucleotides outside the gene matches: 10. This CDR3 is built from 15 residues. From germline, CDR1 is LGHDT and CDR2 YNNKEL (reference sequence).

This chain joins TRBV11-1 and TRBJ2-3; 10 bases match TRBD2. The CDR3 length is 15 residues. Unmatched junction bases numbered 0, after V lost 2 bases and J lost 1 base. CDR1 is SGHAT and CDR2 is FQDESV in the germline V gene (reference sequence). The CDR3 bases are TGTGCCAGCAGCTTACTAGCGGGGGGCACAGATACGCAGTATTTT. This gives the protein CASSLLAGGTDTQYF.

This chain links TRBV27 with TRBJ1-2; a possible D gene is TRBD1 (5 bases). The length of the CDR3 is 13 residues. Trimming shortened V by 6 bases and J by 5 bases, and 13 bases separated the two germline ends. Germline assignment: CDR1 MNHEY and CDR2 SMNVEV (reference sequence). For the CDR3, the DNA is TGTGCCAGCAGCCCCATCGACAGATATGGCTACACCTTC. Translating it yields CASSPIDRYGYTF.

This clone was counted a few times. The V call is TRBV5-1, the J call TRBJ1-6, with 7 nucleotides matching TRBD1. CDR3 size: 14 residues. Trimming removed 4 bases from V and 6 bases from J; junction bases left unmatched: 4. CDR1 and CDR2 (germline): SGHRS, YFSETQ. The CDR3 DNA follows: TGCGCCAGCAGCCCCCGGGACAGTAATTCACCCCTCCACTTT. Translated, it gives CASSPRDSNSPLHF.

This clone was seen once. The V call is TRBV24-1, the J call TRBJ2-3; D gene unclear. Germline values: CDR1 KGHDR, CDR2 SFDVKD. This CDR3 has 13 amino acids. V gave up 2 bases and J gave up 3 bases, with 5 bases separating them. CDR3 sequence reads: CATSDSQTDTQYF. The DNA for the CDR3 is TGTGCCACCAGTGATTCCCAAACAGATACGCAGTATTTT.

In nucleotides, the CDR3 is TGTGCCAGCTACTCACAGGGGGCACGGCAGCCCCAGCATTTT. This gives the protein CASYSQGARQPQHF. The chain recombines TRBV6-5 with TRBJ1-5, with 9 bases fitting TRBD1. The CDR3 extends over 14 amino acids. The germline gives CDR1 MNHEY, CDR2 SVGAGI. The J segment lost 7 bases and the V segment lost 8 bases, leaving 9 bases of the junction unmatched.

The V call is TRBV7-9, the J call TRBJ1-2, with D possibly TRBD1 on 5 matching bases. Trimming left V 5 bases short and J 4 bases short, with 23 bases between. Germline CDR1 reads SEHNR; CDR2 reads FQNEAQ (reference sequence). The CDR3 runs 17 residues. The CDR3 loop reads CASSHPEGGTTLYGYTF. The CDR3 bases are TGTGCCAGCAGCCACCCGGAGGGAGGGACGACCCTCTATGGCTACACCTTC. Full variable domain (remainder filled in from reference TRBV7-9 and TRBJ1-2): DTGVSQNPRHKITKRGQNVTFRCDPISEHNRLYWYRQTLGQGPEFLTYFQNEAQLEKSRLLSDRFSAERPKGSFSTLEIQRTEQGDSAMYLCASSHPEGGTTLYGYTFGSGTRLTVV.

The chain links TRBV4-1 to TRBJ2-3; TRBD2 agrees at 8 bases. The length of the CDR3 is 17 residues. V trimming: 5 bases; J trimming: 1 base; junction bases outside the gene matches: 11. Germline V gene sequence: CDR1 MGHRA, CDR2 YSYEKL. CDR3 sequence: CASSGHRRGAGTDTQYF. In nucleotides, the CDR3 is TGCGCCAGCAGCGGACACAGGCGGGGGGCGGGCACAGATACGCAGTATTTT.

The chain links TRBV5-6 to TRBJ1-4; no definite D call. V dropped 4 bases and J dropped 2 bases, with 15 bases sitting between them. Germline V lookup: CDR1 SGHDT, CDR2 YYEEEE. The length of the CDR3 is 16 residues. DNA of the CDR3: TGTGCCAGCAGCCCGGGGTCCGGCGTGACTAATGAAAAACTGTTTTTT. Amino acids: CASSPGSGVTNEKLFF.

The chain uses TRBV28 and TRBJ1-6; D is perhaps TRBD1 (5 bases). The germline V gene encodes CDR1 MDHEN and CDR2 SYDVKM. The CDR3 sequence is 16 residues long. V was clipped by 7 bases and J by 7 bases, with 20 bases between them. The CDR3 spells CASTRGIAARNSPLHF. The CDR3 DNA reads TGTGCCAGCACCCGGGGGATTGCGGCCCGCAATTCACCCCTCCACTTT. Looking up the rest from reference TRBV28 and TRBJ1-6 gives the full variable domain: DVKVTQSSRYLVKRTGEKVFLECVQDMDHENMFWYRQDPGLGLRLIYFSYDVKMKEKGDIPEGYSVSREKKERFSLILESASTNQTSMYLCASTRGIAARNSPLHFGNGTRLTVT.

This chain connects TRBV30 to TRBJ1-2, with a tentative D call TRBD1 (5 bases). The length of the CDR3 is 15 residues. Trimming cost V 2 bases and J 3 bases, with 16 bases left between them. The germline V gene has CDR1 GTSNPN and CDR2 SVGIG (reference sequence). CDR3 in amino acids: CAWSLGQSNYYGYTF. In DNA form, the CDR3 reads TGTGCCTGGAGTTTAGGACAATCTAATTACTATGGCTACACCTTC.

The chain links TRBV2 to TRBJ1-5, with TRBD1 as a possible D gene (6 bases). V was cut by 5 bases and J by 4 bases, with 12 bases left in between. Looked up from germline, CDR1 is SNHLY and CDR2 is FYNNEI. The length of the CDR3 is 14 residues. CDR3 region: CASSSGAENQPQHF. The CDR3, as DNA: TGTGCCAGCAGTTCAGGGGCAGAAAATCAGCCCCAGCATTTT.

The J gene is TRBJ1-2, the V gene TRBV5-8, with D tentatively TRBD1 (5 bases). Germline V lookup: CDR1 SGHTS, CDR2 YDEGEE. V was trimmed by 4 bases and J by 4 bases, leaving 11 bases between them. The CDR3 sequence is 13 residues long. This chain's CDR3 is CASSAGTLYGYTF. CDR3 coding DNA: TGTGCCAGCAGCGCAGGGACTCTCTATGGCTACACCTTC.

V and J are TRBV10-1 and TRBJ2-7, with a weak D call TRBD2 (5 bases). This CDR3 is built from 11 residues. V shed 10 bases and J shed 6 bases, with 13 bases lying between them. Germline CDR1 is WNHNN and CDR2 is SYGVQD (reference sequence). The CDR3 protein is CATSEGAEQYF. Here the CDR3 DNA reads TGCGCCACTTCCGAGGGAGCCGAGCAGTACTTC.

The chain employs TRBV9 and TRBJ1-1, with 9 bases aligning to TRBD1. This CDR3 spans 14 amino acids. CDR1 is SGDLS, CDR2 YYNGEE, per germline. The ends lost 4 bases at V and 4 bases at J; junction bases unmatched: 5. The CDR3 is CASSLRTGVTEAFF. As DNA, the CDR3 is TGTGCCAGCAGCTTAAGGACAGGGGTCACTGAAGCTTTCTTT.

The chain uses TRBV30 and TRBJ1-1; 9 nucleotides line up with TRBD1. The CDR3 contains 14 residues. Germline V gene lookup returns CDR1 GTSNPN and CDR2 SVGIG (reference sequence). J lost 5 bases, V lost 1 base, and 5 bases had no gene match. CDR3 coding DNA: TGTGCCTGGAGTGAAGACAGGGGGAGGACTGAAGCTTTCTTT. Amino acid sequence: CAWSEDRGRTEAFF.

This rearrangement joins TRBV4-1 to TRBJ2-1, with 7 bases aligning to TRBD1. The CDR3 has 14 residues. V shed 6 bases and J 4 bases; nucleotides not matched to a gene: 6. Looked up from germline, CDR1 is MGHRA and CDR2 is YSYEKL. CDR3 bases: TGCGCCAGCAGGGGACAGAGAAAGTACAATGAGCAGTTCTTC. Its protein product is CASRGQRKYNEQFF.

The chain carries TRBV6-5 and TRBJ1-1; D remains ambiguous. Germline assignment: CDR1 MNHEY and CDR2 SVGAGI. CDR3 length: 14 amino acids. Trimming pared 5 bases from V and 3 bases from J, leaving 13 bases between. CDR3 sequence: CASSPPFGDTEAFF. The CDR3 nucleotides read TGTGCCAGCAGTCCCCCCTTTGGAGACACTGAAGCTTTCTTT.

The V and J genes are TRBV6-5 and TRBJ1-6; D unresolved. V was clipped by 5 bases and J by 7 bases, with 12 bases between them. CDR1 is MNHEY and CDR2 is SVGAGI in the germline V gene. The CDR3 is 14 residues long. The DNA of the CDR3 is TGTGCCAGCAGTCCCCCCAATCAGAATTCACCCCTCCACTTT. Its translation: CASSPPNQNSPLHF.

This CDR3 is CASSGDRGPQHF. The CDR3 DNA reads as TGTGCCAGCAGTGGGGATCGGGGGCCCCAGCATTTT. The V and J genes are TRBV2 and TRBJ1-5; D gene ambiguous. Germline CDR1 reads SNHLY; CDR2 reads FYNNEI. This CDR3 spans 12 amino acids. V was trimmed by 4 bases and J by 9 bases, leaving 10 bases between them. The whole variable domain, remainder taken from reference TRBV2 and TRBJ1-5, is EPEVTQTPSHQVTQMGQEVILRCVPISNHLYFYWYRQILGQKVEFLVSFYNNEISEKSEIFDDQFSVERPDGSNFTLKIRSTKLEDSAMYFCASSGDRGPQHFGDGTRLSIL.

The genes are TRBV12-3 or TRBV12-4 and TRBJ1-1; D not resolved. This CDR3 is 13 amino acids long. Trimming pared 5 bases from V and 1 base from J, leaving 8 bases between. CDR3 DNA sequence: TGTGCCAGCAGTCCGAGATCGAACACTGAAGCTTTCTTT. It translates to CASSPRSNTEAFF.

This clone was seen just once. The chain is built from TRBV24-1 and TRBJ1-5, with D possibly TRBD1 on 5 matching bases. The germline V gene encodes CDR1 KGHDR and CDR2 SFDVKD. The CDR3 has 18 residues. The V gene lost 9 bases and the J gene lost 5 bases, with 28 bases spanning the gap. This chain's CDR3 is CATEIDRLPSNNYQPQHF. The CDR3 nucleotides are TGTGCCACCGAGATCGACAGACTCCCTAGTAATAATTATCAGCCCCAGCATTTT.

The table lists this clone with a count of one. The rearrangement joins TRBV19 to TRBJ1-5, with D uncertain. Trimming took off 3 bases at V and 6 bases at J, with 15 bases between the two ends. Per the germline V gene, CDR1 is LNHDA and CDR2 is SQIVND (reference sequence). This CDR3 is built from 15 residues. CDR3 bases: TGTGCCAGTAGTATGATCCCCGAGGTCGGTCAGCCCCAGCATTTT. Protein: CASSMIPEVGQPQHF.

The CDR3, as DNA: TGTGCCAGTAGTATGGACACTATGAATCAGCCCCAGCATTTT. This gives the protein CASSMDTMNQPQHF. The genes are TRBV19 and TRBJ1-5; D possibly corresponds to TRBD1 (5 bases). Germline V lookup: CDR1 LNHDA, CDR2 SQIVND (reference sequence). The ends were cut back, 3 bases at V and 4 bases at J, with 10 bases in the middle. This CDR3 has 14 residues.